The 6 T cell receptor beta chains listed next were all sequenced from one sample in a study of blood T cells in healthy people across ages. Through a sample-barcoded 5' primer and a J-beta primer mix, a second PCR was run for about 7 to 12 cycles. In TCRdb, the 5' RACE reads were re-called with MiXCR into one record per CDR3 protein. This sample has approximately 790,000 distinct CDR3 sequences, with less than 80% found just once. The sample was blood. These receptors were collected from a man aged 30-40 years in good health.

This clonotype was seen a few times. The V gene is TRBV5-1, the J gene TRBJ2-7, with D possibly TRBD2 on 5 matching bases. This CDR3 comprises 15 residues. V was clipped by 8 bases and J by 0 bases, with 18 bases between them. CDR1 is SGHRS, CDR2 YFSETQ, per germline. The CDR3 here is CARIPERGLSYEQYF. The DNA of the CDR3 is TGCGCCAGGATCCCGGAGCGAGGGCTCTCCTACGAGCAGTACTTC.

The rearrangement joins TRBV30 to TRBJ1-1; possibly TRBD1 for D (6 bases). V was trimmed by 2 bases and J by 5 bases, leaving 15 bases between them. The CDR3 spans 14 residues. CDR1 and CDR2 from the germline V gene are GTSNPN and SVGIG (reference sequence). The CDR3 is CAWSLGAWETEAFF. Here the CDR3 DNA reads TGTGCCTGGAGTTTGGGGGCTTGGGAGACTGAAGCTTTCTTT.

J is TRBJ2-3 and V is TRBV21-1; no check of the table's D call, TRBD2, against the DNA was made. TRBV21-1 is a pseudogene. The CDR3 covers 20 residues. The chain's CDR3 is CASTSPFRPRLQLSTDTQYF. Written as DNA, the CDR3 is TGTGCCAGCACGTCCCCCTTCAGACCGAGACTACAACTATCCACAGATACGCAGTATTTT.

The rearrangement uses TRBV28 and TRBJ2-5, with 7 bases fitting TRBD1. With 5 bases clipped from V and 4 bases from J, the junction kept 25 bases outside the gene matches. Germline-derived CDR1 and CDR2 are MDHEN and SYDVKM. The CDR3 length is 20 residues. The DNA for the CDR3 is TGTGCCAGCAGTCATGCGCCGGGACAGATAAGCCCCTTTTCCCGAGAGACCCAGTACTTC. Amino acid sequence: CASSHAPGQISPFSRETQYF.

The chain combines TRBV30 with TRBJ2-7; D remains ambiguous. The CDR3 loop spans 13 amino acids. The germline V gene encodes CDR1 GTSNPN and CDR2 SVGIG (reference sequence). Deletions cut 1 base from V and 5 bases from J, with 12 bases between. CDR3 coding DNA: TGTGCCTGGAGTGGTGGGGTAGGAAACGAGCAGTACTTC. It specifies CAWSGGVGNEQYF.

This sequence joins TRBV3-1 and TRBJ2-5; D unresolved. The assigned J gene may be wrong: the sequence end matches TRBJ2-7 better. This CDR3 contains 13 residues. From germline, CDR1 is LGHDT and CDR2 YNNKEL (reference sequence). CDR3 bases: TGTGCCAGCAGCCAACGCCCTGTTCGCGAGCAGTACTTC. This codes for CASSQRPVREQYF.